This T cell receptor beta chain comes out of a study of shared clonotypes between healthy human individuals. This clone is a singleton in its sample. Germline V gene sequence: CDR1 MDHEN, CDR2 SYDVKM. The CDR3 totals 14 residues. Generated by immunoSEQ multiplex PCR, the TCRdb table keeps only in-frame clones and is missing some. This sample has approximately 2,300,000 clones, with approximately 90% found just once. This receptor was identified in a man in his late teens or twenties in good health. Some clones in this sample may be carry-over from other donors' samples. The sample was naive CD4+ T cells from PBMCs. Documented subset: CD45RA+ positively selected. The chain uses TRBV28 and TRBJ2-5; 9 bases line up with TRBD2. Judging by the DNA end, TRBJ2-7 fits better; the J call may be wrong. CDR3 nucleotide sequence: TGTGCCAGCAGGGATAGCGGGAGCTCCTACGAGCAGTACTTC. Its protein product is CASRDSGSSYEQYF.